This T cell receptor beta chain was profiled in a study of early T cells in non-severe SARS-CoV-2 infection. On the study more broadly: Investigators sequenced bulk RNA drawn from unsorted whole blood, and chains remained unpaired. Overall study results and limits: Reliance on VDJdb matching favored anti-spike CD8 responses; private and CD4 specificities were missed.

The germline CDR1 and CDR2 sequences are SGHTA and FQGTGA. The CDR3 consists of 17 residues. The V gene end was trimmed by 2 bases and the J gene end by 6 bases; junction bases not matched to a gene: 8. Note on this clonotype: What it binds is not known.

In the library, individual cDNA molecules carried attached unique molecular identifiers. TCRdb fed the 5' RACE reads into MiXCR, producing one record per CDR3 protein. Among tens of thousands of distinct CDR3 sequences listed, roughly 10% were seen once. The material sequenced was whole blood. The chain links TRBV7-3 to TRBJ2-3; 13 bases are shared with TRBD2. The sequence derives from an adult who was a healthcare worker with PCR-confirmed SARS-CoV-2 infection or an uninfected control (not recorded which). The CDR3 sequence is CASSLVRLAGGGDTQYF. Here the CDR3 DNA reads TGTGCCAGCAGCTTAGTCAGACTAGCGGGAGGTGGTGATACGCAGTATTTT.